The rows below give T cell receptor beta chains drawn from one sample of a study of Ad26.COV2.S vaccination and SARS-CoV-2 variants. TCRdb's table, derived via immunoSEQ multiplex PCR, lists solely in-frame clones and lacks some. The sample lists about 400,000 clones, 88% occurring once. The specimen comprised peripheral blood, sampled in a trial of Ad26.COV2.S vaccine versus placebo. All receptors come from a person aged 18-65 years who received the Ad26.COV2.S COVID-19 vaccine or a placebo. Each CDR3 is given with its conserved first and last residue. D genes are given only for firm matches. Not every row has a clone size; where given, it reads once, few, many or a size class.

V gene: TRBV27; D gene: .; J gene: TRBJ1-5; clone size: .; CDR3 DNA: TGTGCCAGCAGTTTAACCAGCAATCAGCCCCAGCATTTT; CDR3 protein: CASSLTSNQPQHF
V gene: TRBV11-2; D gene: .; J gene: TRBJ2-5; clone size: .; CDR3 DNA: TGTGCCAGCAGCTTAAGGCGGAGGGTCCAAGAGACCCAGTACTTC; CDR3 protein: CASSLRRRVQETQYF
V gene: TRBV30; D gene: .; J gene: TRBJ2-7; clone size: once; CDR3 DNA: TGTGCCTGGAGAGGGACCTACGAGCAGTACTTC; CDR3 protein: CAWRGTYEQYF
V gene: TRBV12-3/TRBV12-4; D gene: .; J gene: TRBJ2-7; clone size: .; CDR3 DNA: TGTGCCAGCTCTCAAGGGGGGGAGCAGTACTTC; CDR3 protein: CASSQGGEQYF
V gene: TRBV7-9; D gene: .; J gene: TRBJ1-2; clone size: once; CDR3 DNA: TGTGCCAGCAGCTTAGTCGGCCAGTTAAACTATGGCTACACCTTC; CDR3 protein: CASSLVGQLNYGYTF
V gene: TRBV24-1; D gene: .; J gene: TRBJ2-5; clone size: few; CDR3 DNA: TGTGCCACCAGTGATTCGAGGGACGGCGGTAAGACCCAGTACTTC; CDR3 protein: CATSDSRDGGKTQYF
V gene: TRBV11-3; D gene: .; J gene: TRBJ2-3; clone size: once; CDR3 DNA: TGTGCCAGCAGCGGGACCGCCACAGATACGCAGTATTTT; CDR3 protein: CASSGTATDTQYF
V gene: TRBV28; D gene: .; J gene: TRBJ1-4; clone size: .; CDR3 DNA: TGTGCCAGCAGTTTACAGAGGGGTGAAAAACTGTTTTTT; CDR3 protein: CASSLQRGEKLFF
V gene: TRBV19; D gene: .; J gene: TRBJ1-5; clone size: .; CDR3 DNA: TGTGCCAGTGCCCAGACCAATCAGCCCCAGCATTTT; CDR3 protein: CASAQTNQPQHF
V gene: TRBV28; D gene: TRBD1; J gene: TRBJ2-4; clone size: once; CDR3 DNA: TGTGCCAGCAGTTACAATGGACAGGCCCCAAACATTCAGTACTTC; CDR3 protein: CASSYNGQAPNIQYF
V gene: TRBV28; D gene: .; J gene: TRBJ2-7; clone size: .; CDR3 DNA: TGTGCCAGCAGTAAGACAGGTATGGGAGCTTACGAGCAGTACTTC; CDR3 protein: CASSKTGMGAYEQYF
V gene: TRBV19; D gene: .; J gene: TRBJ2-7; clone size: .; CDR3 DNA: TGTGCCAGTAGTATACCGGGGTACGAGCAGTACTTC; CDR3 protein: CASSIPGYEQYF
V gene: TRBV9; D gene: TRBD2; J gene: TRBJ2-4; clone size: once; CDR3 DNA: TGTGCCAGCAGCCAACCTCGTATACTAGCGGGCCCCAAGTACTTC; CDR3 protein: CASSQPRILAGPKYF
V gene: TRBV4-1; D gene: .; J gene: TRBJ2-1; clone size: .; CDR3 DNA: TGCGCCAGCAGCCAAATGGACGGATCCTACAATGAGCAGTTCTTC; CDR3 protein: CASSQMDGSYNEQFF
V gene: TRBV30; D gene: TRBD1; J gene: TRBJ1-5; clone size: .; CDR3 DNA: TGTGCCTGGAGTAACAGGGGGAATCAGCCCCAGCATTTT; CDR3 protein: CAWSNRGNQPQHF
V gene: TRBV5-1; D gene: .; J gene: TRBJ2-1; clone size: .; CDR3 DNA: TGCGCCAGCAGCTTAACCTATGGGGCTGAGCAGTTCTTC; CDR3 protein: CASSLTYGAEQFF
V gene: TRBV7-2; D gene: .; J gene: TRBJ2-1; clone size: .; CDR3 DNA: TGTGCCAGCAGCTTAGTAGCGGAATCCTACAATGAGCAGTTCTTC; CDR3 protein: CASSLVAESYNEQFF
V gene: TRBV9; D gene: .; J gene: TRBJ2-7; clone size: .; CDR3 DNA: TGTGCCAGCAGCGTAGGATCTTCCTACGAGCAGTACTTC; CDR3 protein: CASSVGSSYEQYF
V gene: TRBV5-1; D gene: .; J gene: TRBJ2-5; clone size: .; CDR3 DNA: TGCGCCAGCAGCGGCGATCAGGGGGGTTGGGAGACCCAGTACTTC; CDR3 protein: CASSGDQGGWETQYF
V gene: TRBV28; D gene: TRBD1; J gene: TRBJ2-3; clone size: .; CDR3 DNA: TGTGCCAGCAGTCGGGGACAGGGGGATGCAGATACGCAGTATTTT; CDR3 protein: CASSRGQGDADTQYF
V gene: TRBV6-5; D gene: TRBD1; J gene: TRBJ1-1; clone size: .; CDR3 DNA: TGTGCCAGCAGTTACGGACAGGGTAGCACTGAAGCTTTCTTT; CDR3 protein: CASSYGQGSTEAFF
V gene: TRBV6-2/TRBV6-3; D gene: TRBD1; J gene: TRBJ1-6; clone size: .; CDR3 DNA: TGTGCCAGCAGTTACCTCAGGACAGGGGATAATTCACCCCTCCACTTT; CDR3 protein: CASSYLRTGDNSPLHF
V gene: TRBV12-3/TRBV12-4; D gene: .; J gene: TRBJ2-1; clone size: once; CDR3 DNA: TGTGCCAGCAGTCCACGGTCGCGGAATGAGCAGTTCTTC; CDR3 protein: CASSPRSRNEQFF
V gene: TRBV5-4; D gene: TRBD2; J gene: TRBJ2-3; clone size: .; CDR3 DNA: TGTGCCAGCAGCTTCCTTAGCGGGGGGCTTGGAGATACGCAGTATTTT; CDR3 protein: CASSFLSGGLGDTQYF
V gene: TRBV20-1; D gene: .; J gene: TRBJ2-3; clone size: .; CDR3 DNA: TGCAGTGCTCAGAGGGGGGATACGCAGTATTTT; CDR3 protein: CSAQRGDTQYF
V gene: TRBV6-2/TRBV6-3; D gene: .; J gene: TRBJ2-7; clone size: .; CDR3 DNA: TGTGCCAGCAGTTACGTTGGAGGCAGGGGCGTCTCCTACGAGCAGTACTTC; CDR3 protein: CASSYVGGRGVSYEQYF
V gene: TRBV29-1; D gene: .; J gene: TRBJ1-1; clone size: .; CDR3 DNA: TGCAGCGTTGCGAGAAGCATGAACACTGAAGCTTTCTTT; CDR3 protein: CSVARSMNTEAFF